This entry concerns a single TCR beta chain. The data were taken from a study of blood T cell repertoires in COVID-19. Germline values: CDR1 PRHDT, CDR2 FYEKMQ (reference sequence). The junction had 5 bases not matched to a gene; V was cut back by 1 base and J by 6 bases. There are 15 residues in the CDR3. Sequencing used immunoSEQ multiplex PCR; TCRdb keeps in-frame clones, though not all of them. Here the sample spans some 130,000 clones, less than 90% being singletons. The chain combines TRBV13 with TRBJ1-1, with 10 bases identical to TRBD1. The TCR comes from a man under 40 who had recovered from COVID-19. The sequencing sample was made of PBMCs or T cells enriched from blood (not recorded which). As DNA, the CDR3 is TGTGCCAGCAGCTTAGCGGGACAGGGGTTCGCTGAAGCTTTCTTT. Translated, it gives CASSLAGQGFAEAFF.